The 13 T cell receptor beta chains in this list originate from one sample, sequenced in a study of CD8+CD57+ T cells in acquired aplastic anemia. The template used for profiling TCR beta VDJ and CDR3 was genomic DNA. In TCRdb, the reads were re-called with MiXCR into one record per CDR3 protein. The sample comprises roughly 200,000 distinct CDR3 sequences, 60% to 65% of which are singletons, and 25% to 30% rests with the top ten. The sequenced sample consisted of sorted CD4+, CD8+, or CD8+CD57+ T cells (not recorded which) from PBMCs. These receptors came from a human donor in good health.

The CDR3 coding sequence is TGTGCCAGCAGCTTAGTTACCCTAGCTAACTATGGCTACACCTTC. Translating it yields CASSLVTLANYGYTF. The chain uses TRBV7-9 and TRBJ1-2; D ambiguous. Germline CDR1 reads SEHNR; CDR2 reads FQNEAQ (reference sequence). V lost 1 base to trimming and J lost 0 bases, with 9 bases between them. This CDR3 is built from 15 residues.

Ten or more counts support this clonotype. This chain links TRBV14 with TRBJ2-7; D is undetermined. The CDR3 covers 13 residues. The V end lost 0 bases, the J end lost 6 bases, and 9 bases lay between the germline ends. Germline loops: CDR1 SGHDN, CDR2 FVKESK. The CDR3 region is CASSQDYWFEQYF. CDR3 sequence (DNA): TGTGCCAGCAGCCAAGATTACTGGTTCGAGCAGTACTTC.

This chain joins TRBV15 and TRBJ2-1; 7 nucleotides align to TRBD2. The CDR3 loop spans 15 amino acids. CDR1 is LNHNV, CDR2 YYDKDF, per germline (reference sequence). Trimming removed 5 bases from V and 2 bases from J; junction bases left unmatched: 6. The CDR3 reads CATSSGGGPYNEQFF. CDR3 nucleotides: TGTGCCACCAGCTCGGGGGGAGGCCCCTACAATGAGCAGTTCTTC.

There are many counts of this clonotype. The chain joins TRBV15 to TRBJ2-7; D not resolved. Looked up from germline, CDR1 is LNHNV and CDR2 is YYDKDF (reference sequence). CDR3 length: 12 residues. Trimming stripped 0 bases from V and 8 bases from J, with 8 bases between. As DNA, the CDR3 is TGTGCCACCAGCAGAGATTCGGTAAAGCAGTACTTC. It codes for CATSRDSVKQYF.

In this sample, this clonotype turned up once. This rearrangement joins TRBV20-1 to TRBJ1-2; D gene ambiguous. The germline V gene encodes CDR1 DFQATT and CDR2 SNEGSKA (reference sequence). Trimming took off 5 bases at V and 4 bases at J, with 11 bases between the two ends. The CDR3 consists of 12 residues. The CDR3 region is CSAPDPAYGYTF. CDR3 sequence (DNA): TGCAGTGCTCCCGATCCGGCCTATGGCTACACCTTC.

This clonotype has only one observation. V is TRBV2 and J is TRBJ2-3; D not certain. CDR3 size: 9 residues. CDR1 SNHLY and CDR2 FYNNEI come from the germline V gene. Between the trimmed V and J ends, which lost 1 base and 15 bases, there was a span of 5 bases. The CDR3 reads CASSEDSYF. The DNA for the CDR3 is TGTGCCAGCAGTGAAGACAGCTATTTT.

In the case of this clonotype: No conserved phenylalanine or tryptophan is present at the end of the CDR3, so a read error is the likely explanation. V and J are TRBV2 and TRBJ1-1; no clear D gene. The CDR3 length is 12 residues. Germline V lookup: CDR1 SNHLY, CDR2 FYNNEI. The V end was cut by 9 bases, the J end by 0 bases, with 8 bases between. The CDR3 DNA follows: TGTGCCAGACTAGACGTGAACACTGAAGCTTTCCTT. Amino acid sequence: CARLDVNTEAFL.

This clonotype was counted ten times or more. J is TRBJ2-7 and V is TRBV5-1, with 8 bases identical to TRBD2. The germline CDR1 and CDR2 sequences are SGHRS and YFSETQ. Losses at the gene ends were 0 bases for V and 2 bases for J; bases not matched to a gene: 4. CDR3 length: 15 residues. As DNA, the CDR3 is TGCGCCAGCAGCTTGGTATCGGGAGGGCCCTACGAGCAGTACTTC. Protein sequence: CASSLVSGGPYEQYF.

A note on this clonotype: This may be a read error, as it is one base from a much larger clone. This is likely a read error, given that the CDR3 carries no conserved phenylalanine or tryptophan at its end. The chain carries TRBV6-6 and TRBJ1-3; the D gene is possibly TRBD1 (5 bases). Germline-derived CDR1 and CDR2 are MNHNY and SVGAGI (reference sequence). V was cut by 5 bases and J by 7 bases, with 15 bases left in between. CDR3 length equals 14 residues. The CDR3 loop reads CASSESWGSNTIYL. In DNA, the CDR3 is TGTGCCAGCAGTGAATCGTGGGGCAGTAACACCATATATCTT.

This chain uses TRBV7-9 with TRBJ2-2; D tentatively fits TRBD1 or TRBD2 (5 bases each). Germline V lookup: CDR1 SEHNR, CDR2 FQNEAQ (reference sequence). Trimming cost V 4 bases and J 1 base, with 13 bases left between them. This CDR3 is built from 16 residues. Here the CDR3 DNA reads TGTGCCAGCAGCTCCCCCGTTGGGGGGAACACCGGGGAGCTGTTTTTT. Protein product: CASSSPVGGNTGELFF.

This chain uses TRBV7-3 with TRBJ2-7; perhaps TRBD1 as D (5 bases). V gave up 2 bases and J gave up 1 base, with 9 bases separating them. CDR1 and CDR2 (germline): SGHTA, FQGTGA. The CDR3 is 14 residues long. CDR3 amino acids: CASSLGPGSYEQYF. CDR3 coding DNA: TGTGCCAGCAGCTTAGGTCCAGGGTCCTACGAGCAGTACTTC.

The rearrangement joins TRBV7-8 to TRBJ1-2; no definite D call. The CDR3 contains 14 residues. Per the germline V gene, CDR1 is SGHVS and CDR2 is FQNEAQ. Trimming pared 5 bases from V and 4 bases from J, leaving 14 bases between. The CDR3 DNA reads TGTGCCAGCAGCCTTACCCCAACCAGCTATGGCTACACCTTC. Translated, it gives CASSLTPTSYGYTF.

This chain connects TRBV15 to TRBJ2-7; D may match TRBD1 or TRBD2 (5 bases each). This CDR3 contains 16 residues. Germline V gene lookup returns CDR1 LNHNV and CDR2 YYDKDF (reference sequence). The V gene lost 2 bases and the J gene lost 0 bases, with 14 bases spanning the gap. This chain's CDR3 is CATSRQQRGSSYEQYF. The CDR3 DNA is TGTGCCACCAGCAGACAACAGAGGGGCAGCTCCTACGAGCAGTACTTC.